This T cell receptor (beta chain) was captured in a study of beta chain features in type 1 diabetes. Study-level points and caveats: Whether HLA type influences TCRB rearrangement remained unresolved here. The similarity of naive, central memory and Treg TCRB repertoires appeared greater among patients than among healthy donors.

Expressed TCRB transcripts were sequenced, since all the RNA that had been isolated was reverse transcribed. Only in-frame clones appear in the TCRdb table, and some are missing; sequencing was by immunoSEQ multiplex PCR. The sample consists of some 220,000 clones, roughly a tenth of them appearing once. Sorted cells reached over 95% purity in every population. Concerning this clone: The antigen is undetermined.

Germline CDR1 reads MNHNS; CDR2 reads SASEGT. This CDR3 contains 13 residues. Trimming removed 7 bases at V and 6 bases at J, with 15 bases between. The sequenced material came from central memory CD4+ T cells from blood. This TCR was recovered from a man between 18 and 35 years old in good health. The V call is TRBV6-1, the J call TRBJ2-5, with D uncertain. The CDR3, as DNA: TGTGCCAGCACTTCGAAGCCCAGTCAGACCCAGTACTTC. It specifies CASTSKPSQTQYF.